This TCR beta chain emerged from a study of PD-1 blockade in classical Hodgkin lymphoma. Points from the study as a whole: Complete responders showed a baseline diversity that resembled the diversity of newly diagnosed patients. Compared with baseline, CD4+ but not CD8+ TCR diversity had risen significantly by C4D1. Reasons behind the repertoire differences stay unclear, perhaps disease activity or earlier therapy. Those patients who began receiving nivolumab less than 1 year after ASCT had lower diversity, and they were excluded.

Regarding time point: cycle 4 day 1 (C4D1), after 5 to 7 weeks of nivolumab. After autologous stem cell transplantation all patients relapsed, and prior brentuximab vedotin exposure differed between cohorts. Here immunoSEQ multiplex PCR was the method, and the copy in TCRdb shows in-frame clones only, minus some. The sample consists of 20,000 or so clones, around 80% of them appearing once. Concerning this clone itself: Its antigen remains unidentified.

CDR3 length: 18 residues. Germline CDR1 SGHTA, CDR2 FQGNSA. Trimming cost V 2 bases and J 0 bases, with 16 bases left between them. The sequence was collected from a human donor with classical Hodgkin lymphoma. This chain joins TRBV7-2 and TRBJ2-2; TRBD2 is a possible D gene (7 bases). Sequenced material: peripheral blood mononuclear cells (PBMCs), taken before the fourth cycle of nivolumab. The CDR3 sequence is CASSLTTGGRTNTGELFF. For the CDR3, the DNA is TGTGCCAGCAGCTTAACTACCGGGGGGCGAACGAACACCGGGGAGCTGTTTTTT. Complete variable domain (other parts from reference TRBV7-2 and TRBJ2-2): GAGVSQSPSNKVTEKGKDVELRCDPISGHTALYWYRQSLGQGLEFLIYFQGNSAPDKSGLPSDRFSAERTGGSVSTLTIQRTQQEDSAVYLCASSLTTGGRTNTGELFFGEGSRLTVL.